This record concerns one TCR beta chain sequence. What it binds is not known. After re-calling the 5' RACE reads, TCRdb lists one entry per CDR3 protein, DNA absent. The table for this sample gives 400,000 to 450,000 distinct CDR3 sequences. This specimen belongs to a study of T cells expressing NK-cell markers. Study at large: Sorted CD3+CD56+NKG2C+, CD3+CD56+NKG2C- and CD3+CD56-NKG2C+ T cells provided the TCR beta repertoires. Overall study findings and caveats: Also leading the CD3+CD56-NKG2C+ fraction in several donors were these clonotypes. For six donors, the dominant NKG2C+ clonotypes made up about 1.0-7.5% of their CD8+ T cells.

The sequence was collected from a woman aged 18 to 75 in good health. Sequencing was carried out using blood T cells: a sorted CD56 or NKG2C T cell subset, CD4+ or CD8+ T cells, or bulk PBMC T cells (not recorded which).

This CDR3 is CSGWDSGRTTDTQYF. V is TRBV29-1 and J is TRBJ2-3; checking the TCRdb D call of TRBD2 is not possible without DNA. CDR1 and CDR2 from the germline V gene are SQVTM and ANQGSEA. The CDR3 runs to 15 residues.